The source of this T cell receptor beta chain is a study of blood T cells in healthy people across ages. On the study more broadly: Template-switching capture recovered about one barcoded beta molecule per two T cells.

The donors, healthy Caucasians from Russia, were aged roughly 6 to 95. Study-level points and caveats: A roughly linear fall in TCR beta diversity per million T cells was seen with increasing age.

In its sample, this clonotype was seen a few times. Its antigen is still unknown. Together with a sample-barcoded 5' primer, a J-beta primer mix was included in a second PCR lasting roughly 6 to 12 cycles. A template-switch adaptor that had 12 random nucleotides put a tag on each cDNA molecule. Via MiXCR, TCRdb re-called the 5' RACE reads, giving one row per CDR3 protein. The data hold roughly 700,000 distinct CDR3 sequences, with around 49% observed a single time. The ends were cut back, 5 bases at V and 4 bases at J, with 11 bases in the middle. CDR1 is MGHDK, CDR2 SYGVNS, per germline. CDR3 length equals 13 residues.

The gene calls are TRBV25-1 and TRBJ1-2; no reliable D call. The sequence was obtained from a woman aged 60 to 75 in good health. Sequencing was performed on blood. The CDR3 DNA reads TGTGCCAGCAGTTCCGAGGGAGGCTATGGCTACACCTTC. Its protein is CASSSEGGYGYTF.